This T cell receptor beta chain was identified during a study of blood T cells in healthy people across ages. The study, taken as a whole, reports: Percentage of naive T cells showed a strong correlation with TCR beta diversity. Diversity of TCR beta per million T cells declined in a roughly linear way with age.

Primed by a sample-barcoded 5' primer and a J-beta primer mix, a second PCR proceeded for 7 to 11 cycles. Researchers report that each sample yielded at least 2.5 million CDR3-containing paired-end reads. Each CDR3 protein is one row after TCRdb ran MiXCR on the 5' RACE reads. The sample has about 1 million distinct CDR3 sequences, approximately 25% seen once; the top ten hold around 0.75%. The CDR3 covers 14 residues. CDR1 SNHLY and CDR2 FYNNEI come from the germline V gene. This clonotype turned up a few times. Its matching antigen is unknown. The sample also formed part of further work on T cells of mothers and their children.

The chain is built from TRBV2 and TRBJ2-2; D gene unclear. The TCR sequence derives from a girl aged 2-10 years in good health. The sequenced sample was blood. The CDR3 sequence is CATYTEYPAGELFF. DNA of the CDR3: TGTGCGACCTACACAGAGTATCCGGCCGGGGAGCTGTTTTTT.